This TCR beta chain derives from a study of regulatory T cells in long-lasting Graves disease. Study results and limitations: Sharing of public clonotypes was greater in persistent patients (about 2,700) than in new patients (966).

The sample's time point: newly diagnosed GD, antithyroid drugs for less than 3 months. TCR sequences were obtained from RNA taken from PBMCs. Arm-PCR of CDR3 regions with iRepertoire HTBI primers generated TCR beta libraries. TCRdb re-analysed the multiplex PCR reads in MiXCR, keeping a single row per CDR3 protein. This table holds under 300,000 distinct CDR3 sequences, around 20% found once. Germline assignment: CDR1 DFQATT and CDR2 SNEGSKA (reference sequence). Germline trimming cut 5 bases from V and 1 base from J; bases unmatched to any gene: 5. The CDR3 length is 15 residues. This clonotype appeared many times. Its antigen is currently unknown.

This sequence originates from a female donor with Graves disease. The rearrangement links TRBV20-1 to TRBJ2-5, with 12 bases identical to TRBD2. Sequences were derived from peripheral blood mononuclear cells (PBMCs), sampled at new diagnosis, from a patient treated with antithyroid drugs. DNA of the CDR3: TGCAGTGCTCGACTAGCGGGAGTACCCCAAGAGACCCAGTACTTC. Translation gives CSARLAGVPQETQYF.